Below, one TCR beta chain is given with its context. Its antigen is undetermined. The PCR employed 60 Vbeta primers together with 13 Jbeta primers. Clones were read by immunoSEQ multiplex PCR, and TCRdb kept only the in-frame ones, dropping some. The data hold 100,000 to 150,000 clones, with over 60% observed a single time. The data were taken from a study of cytomegalovirus exposure and HLA in healthy donors. Study-wide background: An early release of data contained roughly 86 million unique TCRs, which came from HLA-typed donors.

Trimming pared 1 base from V and 1 base from J, leaving 7 bases between. CDR1 is ENHRY, CDR2 SYGVKD, per germline. This CDR3 has 14 residues. Study observations and caveats: Later work found most CMV-associated TCR beta chains apparently HLA-restricted.

The specimen sequenced was PBMCs. The sequence was obtained from a man aged 45-60 years in good health and CMV-seronegative. The chain combines TRBV10-3 with TRBJ1-1; D perhaps matches TRBD1 (5 bases). In DNA form, the CDR3 reads TGTGCCATCAGTGAGTTGACAGAGAACACTGAAGCTTTCTTT. Amino acid sequence: CAISELTENTEAFF.